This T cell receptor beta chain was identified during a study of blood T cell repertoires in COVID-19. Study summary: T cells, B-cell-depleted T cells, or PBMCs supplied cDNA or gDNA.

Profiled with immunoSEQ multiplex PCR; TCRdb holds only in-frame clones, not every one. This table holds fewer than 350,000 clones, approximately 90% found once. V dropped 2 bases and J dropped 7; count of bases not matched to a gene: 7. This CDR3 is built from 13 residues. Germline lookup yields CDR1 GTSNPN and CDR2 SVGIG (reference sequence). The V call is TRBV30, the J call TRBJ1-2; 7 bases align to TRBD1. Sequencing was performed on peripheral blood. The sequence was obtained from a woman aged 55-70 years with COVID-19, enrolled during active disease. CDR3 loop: CAWSKQGRGGYTF. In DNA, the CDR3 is TGTGCCTGGAGTAAACAGGGGAGAGGTGGCTACACCTTC.